This T cell receptor beta chain was obtained from a study of OX40 agonist ivuxolimab in advanced cancers. Study-wide background: Past anti-PD-1, anti-PD-L1 or anti-CTLA-4 therapy was accepted, and around 40% had received some. One hepatocellular carcinoma and two cutaneous melanoma patients partially responded. General study points: Among the lowest levels of clonal expansion were found in partial responders at 0.1-3.0 mg/kg.

The repertoire was sequenced with immunoSEQ multiplex PCR; TCRdb's copy has only in-frame clones and lacks some. Of tens of thousands of clones in the sample, over 80% were seen once. Per germline, CDR1 MGHRA and CDR2 YSYEKL. The CDR3 consists of 16 residues. Trimming cost V 5 bases and J 3 bases, with 19 bases left between them. A word on this clone: The antigen remains undetermined.

The chain has TRBV4-1 and TRBJ2-5; a weak D match, TRBD1 (6 bases). Material: CD4+ or CD8+ T cells sorted from blood, obtained in a trial of the OX40 agonist ivuxolimab. This TCR came from an adult with an advanced solid tumor such as melanoma, head and neck, liver or kidney cancer. CDR3 amino acids: CASSGRPGGGKETQYF. As DNA, the CDR3 is TGCGCCAGCAGCGGCCGACCTGGGGGCGGAAAAGAGACCCAGTACTTC.